A single sample gave rise to the 4 T cell receptor beta chains below, sequenced in a study of cytomegalovirus exposure and HLA in healthy donors. Profiled with immunoSEQ multiplex PCR; TCRdb holds only in-frame clones, not every one. The repertoire holds roughly 60,000 clones, with about 96% as singletons. Input material: PBMCs. All receptors come from a woman in her late teens or twenties in good health and CMV-seronegative.

The chain is built from TRBV6-6 and TRBJ1-3, with 7 positions matching TRBD1. Trimming at V came to 0 bases and at J to 8 bases, leaving 7 bases not matched to a gene. The CDR3 consists of 15 residues. Germline CDR1 and CDR2: MNHNY and SVGAGI (reference sequence). CDR3 sequence reads: CASSYSLGRGDTIYF. As DNA, the CDR3 is TGTGCCAGCAGTTACTCTCTCGGCAGGGGGGACACCATATATTTT.

This clone came up once. The chain combines TRBV7-9 with TRBJ2-1; possibly TRBD2 for D (5 bases). Germline CDR1 reads SEHNR; CDR2 reads FQNEAQ (reference sequence). CDR3 length: 15 residues. V dropped 3 bases and J dropped 5 bases, with 14 bases sitting between them. The DNA for the CDR3 is TGTGCCAGCAGCTTGGGGAGCGGAACTGACAATGAGCAGTTCTTC. Translating gives CASSLGSGTDNEQFF.

The chain has TRBV18 and TRBJ2-5, with TRBD2 matching over 12 bases. The V gene's germline CDR1 is KGHSH and CDR2 LQKENI. V shed 3 bases and J 5 bases; nucleotides not matched to a gene: 10. The CDR3 is 17 residues long. The CDR3 protein is CASSPLRLAGVDETQYF. The CDR3 DNA is TGTGCCAGCTCACCCCTCAGACTAGCGGGAGTTGATGAGACCCAGTACTTC.

The chain has TRBV14 and TRBJ2-7; 11 nucleotides line up with TRBD2. CDR1 and CDR2 from the germline V gene are SGHDN and FVKESK. The junction had 7 bases not matched to a gene; V was cut back by 6 bases and J by 3 bases. The CDR3 loop spans 15 amino acids. The CDR3 nucleotides are TGTGCCAGCAGTCTAGCGGGGGGAAAACACTACGAGCAGTACTTC. Protein sequence: CASSLAGGKHYEQYF.